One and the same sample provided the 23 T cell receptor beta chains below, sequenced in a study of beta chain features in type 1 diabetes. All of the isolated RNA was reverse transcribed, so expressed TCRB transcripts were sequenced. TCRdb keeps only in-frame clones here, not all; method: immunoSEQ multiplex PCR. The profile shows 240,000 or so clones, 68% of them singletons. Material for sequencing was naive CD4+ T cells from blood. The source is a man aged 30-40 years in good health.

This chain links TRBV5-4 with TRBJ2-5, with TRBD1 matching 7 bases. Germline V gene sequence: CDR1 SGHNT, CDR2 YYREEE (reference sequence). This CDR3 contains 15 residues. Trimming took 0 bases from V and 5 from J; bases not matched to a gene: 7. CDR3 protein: CASSLERTGYETQYF. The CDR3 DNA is TGTGCCAGCAGCTTGGAGAGGACAGGATACGAGACCCAGTACTTC.

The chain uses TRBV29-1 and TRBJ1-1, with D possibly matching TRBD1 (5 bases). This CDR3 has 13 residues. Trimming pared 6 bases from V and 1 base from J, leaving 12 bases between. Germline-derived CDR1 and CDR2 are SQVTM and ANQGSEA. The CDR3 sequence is CSVRGRANTEAFF. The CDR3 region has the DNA TGCAGCGTCCGGGGCAGGGCGAACACTGAAGCTTTCTTT.

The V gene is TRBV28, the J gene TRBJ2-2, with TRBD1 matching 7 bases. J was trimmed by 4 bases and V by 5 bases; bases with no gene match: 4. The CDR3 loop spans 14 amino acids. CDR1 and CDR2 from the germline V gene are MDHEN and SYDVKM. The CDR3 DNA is TGTGCCAGCAGTCCTTGGGACAGCACCGGGGAGCTGTTTTTT. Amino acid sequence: CASSPWDSTGELFF.

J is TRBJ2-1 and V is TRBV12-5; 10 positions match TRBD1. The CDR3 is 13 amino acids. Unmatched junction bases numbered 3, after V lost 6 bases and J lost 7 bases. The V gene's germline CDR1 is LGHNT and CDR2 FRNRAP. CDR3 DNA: TGTGCTAGTGGCACGGACAGGGGGAATGAGCAGTTCTTC. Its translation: CASGTDRGNEQFF.

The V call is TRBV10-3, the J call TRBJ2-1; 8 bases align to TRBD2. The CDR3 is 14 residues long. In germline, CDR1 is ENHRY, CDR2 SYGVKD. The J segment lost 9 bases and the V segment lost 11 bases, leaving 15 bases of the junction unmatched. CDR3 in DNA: TGTGCCTCTACGGATTCCAGCGGGAGAGTTGAGCAGTTCTTC. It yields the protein CASTDSSGRVEQFF.

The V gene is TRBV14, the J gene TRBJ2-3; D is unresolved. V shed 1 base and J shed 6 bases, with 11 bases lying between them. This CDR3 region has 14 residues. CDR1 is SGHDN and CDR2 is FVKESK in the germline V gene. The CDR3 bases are TGTGCCAGCAGCCAAGGACTGCCCCCCGATACGCAGTATTTT. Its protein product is CASSQGLPPDTQYF. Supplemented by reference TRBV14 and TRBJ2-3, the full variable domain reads EAGVTQFPSHSVIEKGQTVTLRCDPISGHDNLYWYRRVMGKEIKFLLHFVKESKQDESGMPNNRFLAERTGGTYSTLKVQPAELEDSGVYFCASSQGLPPDTQYFGPGTRLTVL.

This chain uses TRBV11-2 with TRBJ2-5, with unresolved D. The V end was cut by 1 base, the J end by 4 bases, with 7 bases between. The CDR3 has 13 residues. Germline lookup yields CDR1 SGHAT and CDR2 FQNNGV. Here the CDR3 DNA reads TGTGCCAGCAGCTTAGGCGCTTCAGAGACCCAGTACTTC. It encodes CASSLGASETQYF. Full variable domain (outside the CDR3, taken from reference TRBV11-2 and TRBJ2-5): EAGVAQSPRYKIIEKRQSVAFWCNPISGHATLYWYQQILGQGPKLLIQFQNNGVVDDSQLPKDRFSAERLKGVDSTLKIQPAKLEDSAVYLCASSLGASETQYFGPGTRLLVL.

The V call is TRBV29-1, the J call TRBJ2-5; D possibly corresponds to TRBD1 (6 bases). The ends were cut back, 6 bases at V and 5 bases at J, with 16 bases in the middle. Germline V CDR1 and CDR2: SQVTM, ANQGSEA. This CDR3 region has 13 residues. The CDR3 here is CSVKDTGLETQYF. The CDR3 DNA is TGCAGCGTAAAAGACACAGGGTTGGAGACCCAGTACTTC.

The CDR3 loop is CAIRQDLNTEAFF. CDR3 in DNA: TGTGCCATCAGGCAGGACCTGAACACTGAAGCTTTCTTT. This chain joins TRBV10-3 and TRBJ1-1; no definite D call. CDR3 length: 13 residues. Per the germline V gene, CDR1 is ENHRY and CDR2 is SYGVKD. V shed 6 bases and J shed 0 bases, with 8 bases lying between them.

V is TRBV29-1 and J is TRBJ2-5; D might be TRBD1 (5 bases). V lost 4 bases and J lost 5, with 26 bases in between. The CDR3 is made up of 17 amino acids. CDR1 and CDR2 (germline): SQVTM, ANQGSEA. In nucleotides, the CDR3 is TGCAGCGTTGTGATGATGCCTCGGGCAGGGTCTCGGGAGACCCAGTACTTC. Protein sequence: CSVVMMPRAGSRETQYF.

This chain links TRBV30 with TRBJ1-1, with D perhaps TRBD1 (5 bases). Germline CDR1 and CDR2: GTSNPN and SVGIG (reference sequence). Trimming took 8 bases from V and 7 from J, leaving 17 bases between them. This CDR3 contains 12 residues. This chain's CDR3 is CAGNGGVYEAFF. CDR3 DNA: TGTGCCGGCAACGGGGGGGTTTATGAAGCTTTCTTT.

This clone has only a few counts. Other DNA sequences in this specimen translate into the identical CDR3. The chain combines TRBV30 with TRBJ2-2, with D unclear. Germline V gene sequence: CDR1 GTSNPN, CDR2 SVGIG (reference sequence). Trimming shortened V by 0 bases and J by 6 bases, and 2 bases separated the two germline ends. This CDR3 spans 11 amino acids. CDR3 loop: CAWSVPGELFF. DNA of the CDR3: TGTGCCTGGAGTGTCCCCGGGGAGCTGTTTTTT.

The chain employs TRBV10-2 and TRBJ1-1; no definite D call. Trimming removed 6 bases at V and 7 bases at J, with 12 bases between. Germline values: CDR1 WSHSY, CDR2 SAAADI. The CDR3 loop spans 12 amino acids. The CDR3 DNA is TGCGCCAGCAGGGATAGTGGGCTTGAAGCTTTCTTT. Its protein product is CASRDSGLEAFF.

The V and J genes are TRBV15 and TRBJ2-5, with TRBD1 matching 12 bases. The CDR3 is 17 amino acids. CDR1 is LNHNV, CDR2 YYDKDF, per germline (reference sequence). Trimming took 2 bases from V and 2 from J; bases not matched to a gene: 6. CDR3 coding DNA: TGTGCCACCAGCAGATCCGGGACAGGGGGCGTTCAAGAGACCCAGTACTTC. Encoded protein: CATSRSGTGGVQETQYF. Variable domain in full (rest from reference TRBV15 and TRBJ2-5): DAMVIQNPRYQVTQFGKPVTLSCSQTLNHNVMYWYQQKSSQAPKLLFHYYDKDFNNEADTPDNFQSRRPNTSFCFLDIRSPGLGDTAMYLCATSRSGTGGVQETQYFGPGTRLLVL.

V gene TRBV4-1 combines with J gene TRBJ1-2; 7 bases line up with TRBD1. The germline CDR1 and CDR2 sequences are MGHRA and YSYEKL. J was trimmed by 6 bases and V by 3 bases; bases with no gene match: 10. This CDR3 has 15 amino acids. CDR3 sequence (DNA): TGCGCCAGCAGCCAGCCCATGACAGGGTCGGATGGCTACACCTTC. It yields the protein CASSQPMTGSDGYTF.

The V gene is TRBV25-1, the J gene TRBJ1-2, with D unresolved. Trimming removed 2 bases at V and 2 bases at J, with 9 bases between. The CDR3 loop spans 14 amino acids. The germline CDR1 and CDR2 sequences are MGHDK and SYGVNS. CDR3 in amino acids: CASSEPRVNYGYTF. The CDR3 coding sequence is TGTGCCAGCAGTGAACCTCGGGTGAACTATGGCTACACCTTC.

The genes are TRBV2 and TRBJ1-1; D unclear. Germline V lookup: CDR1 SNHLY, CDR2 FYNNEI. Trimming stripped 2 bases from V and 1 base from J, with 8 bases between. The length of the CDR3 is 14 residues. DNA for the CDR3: TGTGCCAGCAGTGAAACAGAGGGGAACACTGAAGCTTTCTTT. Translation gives CASSETEGNTEAFF.

The CDR3 DNA sequence: TGTGCCTGGTCAACTCGGGACACCATATATTTT. It encodes CAWSTRDTIYF. The genes are TRBV30 and TRBJ1-3, with D unresolved. The CDR3 runs to 11 residues. The ends were cut back, 5 bases at V and 8 bases at J, with 10 bases in the middle. Germline values: CDR1 GTSNPN, CDR2 SVGIG (reference sequence).

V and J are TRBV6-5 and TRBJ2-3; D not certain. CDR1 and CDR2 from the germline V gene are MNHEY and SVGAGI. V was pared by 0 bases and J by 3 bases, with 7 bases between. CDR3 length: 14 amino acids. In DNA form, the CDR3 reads TGTGCCAGCAGTTACTCGTACAGAACAGATACGCAGTATTTT. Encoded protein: CASSYSYRTDTQYF.

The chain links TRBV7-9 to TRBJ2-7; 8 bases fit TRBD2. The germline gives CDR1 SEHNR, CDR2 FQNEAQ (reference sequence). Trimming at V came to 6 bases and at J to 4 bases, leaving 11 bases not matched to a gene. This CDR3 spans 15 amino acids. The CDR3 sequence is CASSSSGSGTYEQYF. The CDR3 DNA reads TGTGCCAGCAGTTCCAGCGGGAGTGGGACGTACGAGCAGTACTTC.

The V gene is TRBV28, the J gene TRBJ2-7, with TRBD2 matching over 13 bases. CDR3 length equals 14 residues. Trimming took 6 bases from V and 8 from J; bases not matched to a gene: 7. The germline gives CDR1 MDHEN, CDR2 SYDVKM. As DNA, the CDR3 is TGTGCCAGCAGCCTGACTAGCGGGAGGTTGAAGCAGTACTTC. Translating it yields CASSLTSGRLKQYF.

CDR3 bases: TGTGCCAGCAGAGCCCCCCAGGGGAAAATGACCGGGGAGCTGTTTTTT. The encoded protein is CASRAPQGKMTGELFF. V gene TRBV4-2 combines with J gene TRBJ2-2; D might be TRBD1 (6 bases). The CDR3 sequence is 16 residues long. CDR1 and CDR2 from the germline V gene are LGHNA and YNFKEQ. V lost 6 bases to trimming and J lost 5 bases, with 19 bases between them.

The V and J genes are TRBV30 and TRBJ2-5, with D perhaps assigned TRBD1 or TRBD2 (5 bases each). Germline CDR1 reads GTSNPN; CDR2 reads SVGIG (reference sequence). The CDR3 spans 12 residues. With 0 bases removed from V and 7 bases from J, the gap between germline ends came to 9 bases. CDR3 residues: CAWSVEGRTQYF. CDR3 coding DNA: TGTGCCTGGAGTGTCGAGGGACGGACCCAGTACTTC.